This T cell receptor (beta chain) was found in a study of type 1 regulatory T cells. Study summary: An in vitro protocol generated T-allo10, a Tr1-enriched, alloantigen-specific CD4 T cell product.

Study-wide results and limits: Compared with non-type 1 regulatory T cells, type 1 regulatory T cells showed a more restricted TCR repertoire.

As for this clonotype: The antigen remains unidentified.

TCRdb passed the reads through MiXCR, listing each CDR3 protein once. Among about 62,000 distinct CDR3 sequences, less than 65% were seen once, and the ten largest hold 1.5% to 2%. This receptor was taken from a human donor in good health. What was sequenced was cultured non-Tr1 T cells, either the whole culture or a sorted T cell fraction (not recorded which).

The CDR3 region is CASSSEPGAFFEQYF. The DNA of the CDR3 is TGTGCCAGCAGCTCTGAGCCAGGGGCCTTCTTCGAGCAGTACTTC. This sequence joins TRBV11-2 and TRBJ2-7, with a possible D match to TRBD1 (6 bases). V gave up 4 bases and J gave up 6 bases, with 19 bases separating them. Germline V gives CDR1 SGHAT, CDR2 FQNNGV. The length of the CDR3 is 15 residues.